The 31 T cell receptor beta chains below all came from one sample that was sequenced in a study of cytomegalovirus exposure and HLA in healthy donors. PCR involved 60 Vbeta and 13 Jbeta primers. Here immunoSEQ multiplex PCR was the method, and the copy in TCRdb shows in-frame clones only, minus some. The sample consists of approximately 190,000 clones, over 65% of them appearing once. Sequencing was carried out using PBMCs. The receptors here all came from a woman between 45 and 65 years old in good health and CMV-seropositive.

The rearrangement joins TRBV27 to TRBJ1-2, with no clear D. The germline CDR1 and CDR2 sequences are MNHEY and SMNVEV (reference sequence). The CDR3 is made up of 14 amino acids. Between the trimmed V and J ends, which lost 7 bases and 0 bases, there was a span of 12 bases. The CDR3 nucleotides read TGTGCCAGCAAATTCAGAACAGCTAACTATGGCTACACCTTC. Its protein product is CASKFRTANYGYTF.

The chain joins TRBV6-6 to TRBJ1-4, with TRBD1 identical over 7 bases. With 3 bases clipped from V and 7 bases from J, the junction kept 8 bases outside the gene matches. The CDR3 is 15 residues long. Germline V lookup: CDR1 MNHNY, CDR2 SVGAGI (reference sequence). The CDR3 is CASSYQAWDSEKLFF. The CDR3 DNA is TGTGCCAGCAGTTATCAAGCATGGGACAGTGAAAAACTGTTTTTT.

The rearrangement links TRBV5-4 to TRBJ1-6; tentatively, D is TRBD1 (5 bases). V was cut by 9 bases and J by 8 bases, with 15 bases left in between. CDR1 and CDR2 from the germline V gene are SGHNT and YYREEE (reference sequence). The CDR3 spans 13 residues. In DNA form, the CDR3 reads TGTGCCACCAAAGACAGTCAGCATTCACCCCTCCACTTT. Amino acid sequence: CATKDSQHSPLHF.

CDR3 in DNA: TGTGCCAGCAGCGTAGGACTAGCGGGGGACAATGAGCAGTTCTTC. Translated, it gives CASSVGLAGDNEQFF. V and J are TRBV9 and TRBJ2-1; 12 bases are a match to TRBD2. CDR3 length: 15 residues. In germline, CDR1 is SGDLS, CDR2 YYNGEE. The V and J ends lost 0 bases and 5 bases, in that order; junction bases with no gene match: 0. Complete variable domain (other parts from reference TRBV9 and TRBJ2-1): DSGVTQTPKHLITATGQRVTLRCSPRSGDLSVYWYQQSLDQGLQFLIQYYNGEERAKGNILERFSAQQFPDLHSELNLSSLELGDSALYFCASSVGLAGDNEQFFGPGTRLTVL.

The V gene is TRBV10-3, the J gene TRBJ1-2; tentative D call: TRBD1 (6 bases). This CDR3 has 15 residues. V lost 0 bases and J lost 2, with 10 bases in between. Per the germline V gene, CDR1 is ENHRY and CDR2 is SYGVKD. The CDR3 reads CAISESRQVNYGYTF. In DNA, the CDR3 is TGTGCCATCAGTGAGTCGCGACAGGTGAACTATGGCTACACCTTC.

The DNA for the CDR3 is TGTGCCAGCCGACGGGAGGGGGCAACAGACTATGGCTACACCTTC. Translation gives CASRREGATDYGYTF. This sequence joins TRBV2 and TRBJ1-2; 7 bases fit TRBD1. Germline lookup yields CDR1 SNHLY and CDR2 FYNNEI. The CDR3 length is 15 residues. The ends lost 8 bases at V and 3 bases at J; junction bases unmatched: 12.

The chain couples TRBV5-8 to TRBJ2-5; TRBD1 matches 8 bases. The DNA matches TRBJ2-7 better at its end, which makes the J call doubtful. The CDR3 has 15 amino acids. In germline, CDR1 is SGHTS, CDR2 YDEGEE. CDR3 nucleotides: TGTGCCAGCAGCTTGGCCCCGGACAGGGCTTACGAGCAGTACTTC. Protein sequence: CASSLAPDRAYEQYF.

The CDR3 here is CASSYSTGIAEAFF. The CDR3 nucleotides are TGTGCCAGCAGTTACTCGACAGGGATAGCTGAAGCTTTCTTT. The V and J genes are TRBV6-5 and TRBJ1-1; 7 nucleotides match TRBD1. The CDR3 consists of 14 residues. With V trimmed by 0 bases and J by 6 bases, 4 bases remained unmatched. The germline CDR1 and CDR2 sequences are MNHEY and SVGAGI.

This clone has only a few counts. The chain recombines TRBV5-5 with TRBJ1-1; D is uncertain. CDR1 and CDR2 from the germline V gene are SGHKS and YYEKEE (reference sequence). The V end was cut by 0 bases, the J end by 5 bases, with 5 bases between. The CDR3 loop spans 12 amino acids. The CDR3 is CASSLASTEAFF. CDR3 in DNA: TGTGCCAGCAGCTTGGCCTCGACTGAAGCTTTCTTT.

The rearrangement joins TRBV19 to TRBJ1-2, with D possibly TRBD1 on 6 matching bases. CDR3 length: 14 amino acids. V shed 4 bases and J shed 0 bases, with 9 bases lying between them. Per germline, CDR1 LNHDA and CDR2 SQIVND (reference sequence). The CDR3 sequence: CASSSTGSNYGYTF. CDR3 sequence (DNA): TGTGCCAGTAGTAGCACAGGGTCTAACTATGGCTACACCTTC.

The rearrangement uses TRBV5-1 and TRBJ2-5; no clear D gene. V lost 5 bases, J lost 1 base, and 12 bases lay in between. The CDR3 totals 14 residues. Germline V lookup: CDR1 SGHRS, CDR2 YFSETQ. CDR3 sequence reads: CASRPRPGQETQYF. The CDR3 nucleotides are TGCGCCAGCAGACCTCGACCAGGCCAAGAGACCCAGTACTTC.

This rearrangement joins TRBV5-6 to TRBJ1-2; TRBD1 matches 7 bases. Germline CDR1 and CDR2: SGHDT and YYEEEE. V gave up 4 bases and J gave up 3 bases; unmatched junction bases: 9. The CDR3 consists of 15 residues. This chain's CDR3 is CASSRRQGIDYGYTF. CDR3 coding DNA: TGTGCCAGCAGCCGTCGACAGGGTATAGACTATGGCTACACCTTC.

The chain has TRBV7-2 and TRBJ2-3; the D gene is possibly TRBD2 (7 bases). CDR1 and CDR2 from the germline V gene are SGHTA and FQGNSA. Trimming cost V 4 bases and J 2 bases, with 19 bases left between them. The CDR3 loop spans 17 amino acids. CDR3 sequence (DNA): TGTGCCAGCAGCTCCCCCGCGGGGGCCACCGACACAGATACGCAGTATTTT. Translation gives CASSSPAGATDTDTQYF.

The rearrangement joins TRBV19 to TRBJ1-2; 10 nucleotides line up with TRBD1. Per the germline V gene, CDR1 is LNHDA and CDR2 is SQIVND (reference sequence). The CDR3 runs to 15 residues. V was clipped by 7 bases and J by 4 bases; unmatched bases: 9. CDR3: CASTETGGGGYGYTF. The CDR3 nucleotides read TGTGCCAGTACCGAGACAGGGGGCGGGGGCTATGGCTACACCTTC.

In this sample, this clone turned up a few times. The genes are TRBV5-1 and TRBJ1-1; D ambiguous. Germline V gives CDR1 SGHRS, CDR2 YFSETQ. Trimming pared 0 bases from V and 4 bases from J, leaving 7 bases between. This CDR3 comprises 13 residues. The CDR3 spells CASSLDFGTEAFF. For the CDR3, the DNA is TGCGCCAGCAGCTTGGACTTTGGCACTGAAGCTTTCTTT. The whole variable domain, remainder taken from reference TRBV5-1 and TRBJ1-1, is KAGVTQTPRYLIKTRGQQVTLSCSPISGHRSVSWYQQTPGQGLQFLFEYFSETQRNKGNFPGRFSGRQFSNSRSEMNVSTLELGDSALYLCASSLDFGTEAFFGQGTRLTVV.

This chain uses TRBV4-1 with TRBJ2-1; 9 bases match TRBD2. The length of the CDR3 is 20 residues. Germline CDR1 MGHRA, CDR2 YSYEKL. J lost 4 bases, V lost 0 bases, and 16 bases had no gene match. The CDR3 DNA is TGCGCCAGCAGCCAAGAGTCTGGCGGGGGGGCCGTTTTAAGTTACAATGAGCAGTTCTTC. It codes for CASSQESGGGAVLSYNEQFF.

The chain links TRBV5-1 to TRBJ2-7; 8 nucleotides line up with TRBD1. Per germline, CDR1 SGHRS and CDR2 YFSETQ. Germline trimming cut 1 base from V and 7 bases from J; bases unmatched to any gene: 10. The CDR3 has 15 amino acids. The CDR3 reads CASSLSGQGAREQYF. The CDR3, as DNA: TGCGCCAGCAGCTTGTCGGGGCAGGGGGCTCGGGAGCAGTACTTC.

J is TRBJ2-2 and V is TRBV13; possibly TRBD2 for D (5 bases). Trimming shortened V by 6 bases and J by 0 bases, and 23 bases separated the two germline ends. CDR1 is PRHDT, CDR2 FYEKMQ, per germline (reference sequence). The CDR3 extends over 19 amino acids. The CDR3 protein is CASSPQRHKNPANTGELFF. In nucleotides, the CDR3 is TGTGCCAGCAGTCCCCAGCGGCACAAAAACCCCGCGAACACCGGGGAGCTGTTTTTT. Complete variable domain (other parts from reference TRBV13 and TRBJ2-2): AAGVIQSPRHLIKEKRETATLKCYPIPRHDTVYWYQQGPGQDPQFLISFYEKMQSDKGSIPDRFSAQQFSDYHSELNMSSLELGDSALYFCASSPQRHKNPANTGELFFGEGSRLTVL.

V is TRBV6-5 and J is TRBJ2-1, with TRBD2 matching 10 bases. Germline loops: CDR1 MNHEY, CDR2 SVGAGI. This CDR3 contains 15 residues. V was pared by 6 bases and J by 9 bases, with 11 bases of the junction left unmatched. The CDR3 sequence is CASSSSGGGGREQFF. CDR3 DNA sequence: TGTGCCAGCAGCTCGAGCGGGGGGGGTGGTCGTGAGCAGTTCTTC.

The rearrangement uses TRBV2 and TRBJ1-2; D is unresolved. Per the germline V gene, CDR1 is SNHLY and CDR2 is FYNNEI. This CDR3 has 12 residues. V was clipped by 7 bases and J by 5 bases, with 11 bases between them. The CDR3 nucleotides are TGTGCCAGCAAGTATAGGAGTTATGGCTACACCTTC. This encodes CASKYRSYGYTF.

This chain uses TRBV5-6 with TRBJ2-1, with 7 bases that match TRBD1. CDR3 length equals 16 residues. From germline, CDR1 is SGHDT and CDR2 YYEEEE. V shed 2 bases, J shed 5 bases, and the junction held 10 bases outside the gene matches. CDR3 in amino acids: CASSFYSGTANNEQFF. The CDR3 nucleotides are TGTGCCAGCAGCTTTTATTCCGGGACAGCCAACAATGAGCAGTTCTTC.

DNA for the CDR3: TGTGCCAGCAGCCCAGGGGACAGAGCAACCGGGGAGCTGTTTTTT. This translates into CASSPGDRATGELFF. This chain joins TRBV5-8 and TRBJ2-2, with 7 nucleotides matching TRBD1. With V trimmed by 4 bases and J by 5 bases, 8 bases remained unmatched. The length of the CDR3 is 15 residues. Germline V gives CDR1 SGHTS, CDR2 YDEGEE.

The gene calls are TRBV18 and TRBJ1-5; TRBD1 matches 9 bases. The CDR3 totals 18 residues. The germline gives CDR1 KGHSH, CDR2 LQKENI. Germline trimming cut 0 bases from V and 0 bases from J; bases unmatched to any gene: 6. This CDR3 is CASSPPTGDRDSNQPQHF. In nucleotides, the CDR3 is TGTGCCAGCTCACCACCTACGGGGGACAGGGATAGCAATCAGCCCCAGCATTTT.

Note on this clone: In this CDR3 the conserved last residue, phenylalanine or tryptophan, is missing, so a read error is likely. J is TRBJ2-3 and V is TRBV5-1; 8 bases agree with TRBD1. The length of the CDR3 is 16 residues. CDR1 is SGHRS, CDR2 YFSETQ, per germline. Here the CDR3 reads CASSLGTGGSTDTQYL. The CDR3 bases are TGTGCCAGCAGCTTAGGGACAGGCGGTAGCACAGATACGCAGTATCTT.

The chain recombines TRBV6-6 with TRBJ2-2, with 8 bases matching TRBD2. The CDR3 length is 15 residues. Trimming cost V 5 bases and J 4 bases; bases outside gene matches: 6. CDR1 MNHNY and CDR2 SVGAGI come from the germline V gene (reference sequence). CDR3 sequence: CASSRGGVSTGELFF. CDR3 in DNA: TGTGCCAGCAGTCGGGGGGGCGTGTCCACCGGGGAGCTGTTTTTT.

This chain links TRBV5-1 with TRBJ2-1; 9 nucleotides match TRBD2. V trimming: 0 bases; J trimming: 7 bases; junction bases outside the gene matches: 8. The CDR3 has 16 amino acids. Germline CDR1 and CDR2: SGHRS and YFSETQ. CDR3 loop: CASSLAGLAGLNEQFF. The DNA for the CDR3 is TGCGCCAGCAGCTTGGCCGGGCTAGCGGGGCTGAATGAGCAGTTCTTC.

The rearrangement joins TRBV5-1 to TRBJ2-2, with D perhaps matching TRBD1 (5 bases). Between the trimmed V and J ends, which lost 5 bases and 5 bases, there was a span of 16 bases. The CDR3 consists of 15 residues. The germline V gene encodes CDR1 SGHRS and CDR2 YFSETQ. In DNA, the CDR3 is TGCGCCAGCAGTATCGCAGGGATCGAGACCGGGGAGCTGTTTTTT. Its protein product is CASSIAGIETGELFF.

The gene calls are TRBV6-5 and TRBJ2-1, with D perhaps TRBD1 (6 bases). Trimming pared 5 bases from V and 7 bases from J, leaving 15 bases between. The germline gives CDR1 MNHEY, CDR2 SVGAGI. The CDR3 extends over 14 amino acids. This chain's CDR3 is CASSEGQFLNEQFF. The DNA of the CDR3 is TGTGCCAGCAGTGAAGGACAGTTCCTGAATGAGCAGTTCTTC.

The chain combines TRBV4-1 with TRBJ1-5, with D tentatively TRBD1 (5 bases). The CDR3 loop spans 14 amino acids. The V and J ends lost 10 bases and 1 base respectively, with 14 bases between them. From germline, CDR1 is MGHRA and CDR2 YSYEKL. CDR3 sequence: CATQSRVSNQPQHF. The CDR3 bases are TGCGCCACCCAATCCAGGGTAAGCAATCAGCCCCAGCATTTT.

V is TRBV5-4 and J is TRBJ2-5; TRBD2 matches at 8 bases. The DNA end is more similar to TRBJ2-7, so the J call may be wrong. Germline-derived CDR1 and CDR2 are SGHNT and YYREEE (reference sequence). The CDR3 is made up of 15 amino acids. CDR3 bases: TGTGCCAGCAGCACCGGGGGGGCTCCTAACTACGAGCAGTACTTC. Amino acid sequence: CASSTGGAPNYEQYF.

The J gene is TRBJ2-2, the V gene TRBV2; 9 bases agree with TRBD1. The V segment lost 5 bases and the J segment 6 bases; nucleotides outside the gene matches: 4. The germline V gene has CDR1 SNHLY and CDR2 FYNNEI. There are 14 residues in the CDR3. CDR3 DNA: TGTGCCAGCAGTATAAGACAGGGGGCCGGGGAGCTGTTTTTT. This gives the protein CASSIRQGAGELFF.